This TCR beta chain is from a study of blood T cell repertoires in COVID-19. Across the whole study: Specimens from acute and convalescent COVID-19 originated in the United States, Italy and Spain. T cells, B-cell-depleted T cells, or PBMCs supplied cDNA or gDNA.

This CDR3 comprises 14 residues. The germline V gene has CDR1 SGHDT and CDR2 YYEEEE. Germline trimming cut 2 bases from V and 4 bases from J; bases unmatched to any gene: 6. Original data processing: The authors estimated nucleated cell counts from reference gene primer amplification. Repertoires were generated with immunoSEQ multiplex PCR, while TCRdb's copy carries only in-frame clones and drops some. The DNA gave D and trimming, while V, J and clone size come from that table. The sample has approximately 200,000 clones, about 91% seen once. This sequence was found in a woman aged 25-40 years with acute or convalescent COVID-19. The gene calls are TRBV5-6 and TRBJ2-7; 7 positions agree with TRBD2. Material: peripheral blood. This chain's CDR3 is CASSFLGRGYEQYF. In DNA, the CDR3 is TGTGCCAGCAGCTTCCTGGGGAGGGGTTACGAGCAGTACTTC.